This T cell receptor (beta chain) was captured in a study of blood T cell repertoires in COVID-19. Overall study context: PBMCs, B-cell-depleted T cells, or T cells provided the cDNA or gDNA that made up the material.

In terms of age and location, participants ranged from about 18 to 90 years and lived in roughly 22 US areas. Clinical history as reported by participants underpinned cohort assignment. In the study's own analysis: The authors estimated nucleated cell counts from reference gene primer amplification. Sequenced by immunoSEQ multiplex PCR; TCRdb stores in-frame clones only, minus some. The D gene and trimming were derived from the DNA, and the V and J assignments and clone size from that table. The data hold about 400,000 clones, with roughly 90% observed a single time. Trimming removed 5 bases from V and 3 bases from J, with 11 bases in between. Germline CDR1 and CDR2: SGHDN and FVKESK. This CDR3 has 13 amino acids.

V is TRBV14 and J is TRBJ2-7; weak D call: TRBD1 (6 bases). The TCR originated in a woman aged 25 to 39 with acute COVID-19. Material for sequencing was PBMCs or T cells enriched from blood (not recorded which). CDR3 sequence: CASSYGQIYEQYF. The DNA of the CDR3 is TGTGCCAGCAGCTATGGACAGATCTACGAGCAGTACTTC. The complete variable domain, with remaining parts taken from reference TRBV14 and TRBJ2-7, reads EAGVTQFPSHSVIEKGQTVTLRCDPISGHDNLYWYRRVMGKEIKFLLHFVKESKQDESGMPNNRFLAERTGGTYSTLKVQPAELEDSGVYFCASSYGQIYEQYFGPGTRLTVT.